Below, one TCR beta chain is given with its context. Its specificity is not known. This sample was included in a study of shared clonotypes between healthy human individuals. CDR1 and CDR2 (germline): MDHEN, SYDVKM. With 4 bases removed from V and 3 bases from J, the gap between germline ends came to 16 bases. The CDR3 has 16 residues. Only in-frame clones appear in the TCRdb table, and some are missing; sequencing was by immunoSEQ multiplex PCR. The profile covers 450,000 to 500,000 clones, with about 85% appearing a single time and about an eighth taken by the ten largest. All donors were Caucasian adults living in Nashville, Tennessee. Study-wide findings and caveats: Measured sharing among donors was expected to vary with sequencing depth.

This sequence originates from a woman in her thirties or forties in good health. Some clones in this sample may be carry-over from other donors' samples. The specimen was PBMCs. The chain has TRBV28 and TRBJ2-1; weak D call: TRBD2 (6 bases). Here the CDR3 DNA reads TGTGCCAGCAGTTACCATGGGCGGGAAGGCTACAATGAGCAGTTCTTC. Residues: CASSYHGREGYNEQFF.